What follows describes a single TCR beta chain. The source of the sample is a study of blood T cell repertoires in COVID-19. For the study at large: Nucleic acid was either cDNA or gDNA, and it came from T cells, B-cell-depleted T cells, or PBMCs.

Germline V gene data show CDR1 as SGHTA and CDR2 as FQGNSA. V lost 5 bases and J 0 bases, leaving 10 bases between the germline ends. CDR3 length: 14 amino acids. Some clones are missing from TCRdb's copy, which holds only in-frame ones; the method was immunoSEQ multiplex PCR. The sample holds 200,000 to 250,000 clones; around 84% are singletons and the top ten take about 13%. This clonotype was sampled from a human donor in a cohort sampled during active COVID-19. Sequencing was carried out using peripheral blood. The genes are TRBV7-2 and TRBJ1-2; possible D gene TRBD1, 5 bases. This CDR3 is CASSPQTANYGYTF. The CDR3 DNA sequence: TGTGCCAGCAGCCCGCAGACAGCTAACTATGGCTACACCTTC.